The entry below describes one TCR beta chain. What it recognizes is unknown. This sample stems from a study of T cells in narcolepsy. Broader study findings: Autoreactive clonotypes reportedly recurred in blood of same and different patients, not controls.

TCRdb keeps only in-frame clones here, not all; method: immunoSEQ multiplex PCR. The sample records fewer than 30,000 clones, just under 85% being singletons. The V and J ends lost 4 bases and 4 bases respectively, with 9 bases between them. Per germline, CDR1 SGHRS and CDR2 YFSETQ. The CDR3 spans 13 residues. J is TRBJ2-1 and V is TRBV5-1; tentatively, D is TRBD2 (6 bases). This clonotype originated in a human donor with narcolepsy. Sample: CD45RA- memory CD4+ T cells from PBMCs. The CDR3 DNA is TGCGCCAGCAGCCTCCGGGAGTACAATGAGCAGTTCTTC. Protein sequence: CASSLREYNEQFF.